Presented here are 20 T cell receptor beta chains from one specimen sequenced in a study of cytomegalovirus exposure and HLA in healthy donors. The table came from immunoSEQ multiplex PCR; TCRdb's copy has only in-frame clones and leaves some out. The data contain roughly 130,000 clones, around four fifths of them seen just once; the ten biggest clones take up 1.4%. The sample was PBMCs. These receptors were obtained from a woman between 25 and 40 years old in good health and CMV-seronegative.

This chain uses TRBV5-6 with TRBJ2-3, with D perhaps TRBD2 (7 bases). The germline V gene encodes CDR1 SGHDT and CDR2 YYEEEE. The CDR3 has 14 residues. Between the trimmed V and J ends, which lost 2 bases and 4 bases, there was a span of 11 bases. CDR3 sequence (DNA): TGTGCCAGCAGCTTCAAAGGGGGGGCAGATACGCAGTATTTT. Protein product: CASSFKGGADTQYF. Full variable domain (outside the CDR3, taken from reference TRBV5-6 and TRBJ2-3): DAGVTQSPTHLIKTRGQQVTLRCSPKSGHDTVSWYQQALGQGPQFIFQYYEEEERQRGNFPDRFSGHQFPNYSSELNVNALLLGDSALYLCASSFKGGADTQYFGPGTRLTVL.

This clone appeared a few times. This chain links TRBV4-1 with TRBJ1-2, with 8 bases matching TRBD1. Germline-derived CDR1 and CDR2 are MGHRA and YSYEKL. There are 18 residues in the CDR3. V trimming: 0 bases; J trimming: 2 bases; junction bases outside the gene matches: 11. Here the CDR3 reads CASSQDVRDRRTNYGYTF. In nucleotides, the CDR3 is TGCGCCAGCAGCCAAGATGTGAGGGACAGGCGAACCAACTATGGCTACACCTTC.

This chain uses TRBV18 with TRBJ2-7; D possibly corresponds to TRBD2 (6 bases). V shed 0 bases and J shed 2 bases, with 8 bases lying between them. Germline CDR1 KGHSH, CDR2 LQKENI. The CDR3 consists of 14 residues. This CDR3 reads CASSPPRGTYEQYF. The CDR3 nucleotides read TGTGCCAGCTCACCACCCCGGGGGACCTACGAGCAGTACTTC.

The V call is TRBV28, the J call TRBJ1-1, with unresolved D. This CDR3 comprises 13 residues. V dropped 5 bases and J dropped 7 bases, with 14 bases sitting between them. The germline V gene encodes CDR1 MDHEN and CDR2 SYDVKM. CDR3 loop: CASSRGGRVEAFF. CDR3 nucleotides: TGTGCCAGCAGTCGCGGAGGGAGGGTTGAAGCTTTCTTT. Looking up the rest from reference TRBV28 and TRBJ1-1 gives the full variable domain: DVKVTQSSRYLVKRTGEKVFLECVQDMDHENMFWYRQDPGLGLRLIYFSYDVKMKEKGDIPEGYSVSREKKERFSLILESASTNQTSMYLCASSRGGRVEAFFGQGTRLTVV.

CDR3 residues: CASSPAGGDTEAFF. The CDR3 DNA reads TGTGCCAGCTCACCAGCCGGGGGGGACACTGAAGCTTTCTTT. This chain connects TRBV18 to TRBJ1-1, with D possibly being TRBD1 (5 bases). The V gene's germline CDR1 is KGHSH and CDR2 LQKENI. The CDR3 is made up of 14 amino acids. V gave up 2 bases and J gave up 3 bases, with 10 bases separating them. Full variable domain (missing parts from reference TRBV18 and TRBJ1-1): NAGVMQNPRHLVRRRGQEARLRCSPMKGHSHVYWYRQLPEEGLKFMVYLQKENIIDESGMPKERFSAEFPKEGPSILRIQQVVRGDSAAYFCASSPAGGDTEAFFGQGTRLTVV.

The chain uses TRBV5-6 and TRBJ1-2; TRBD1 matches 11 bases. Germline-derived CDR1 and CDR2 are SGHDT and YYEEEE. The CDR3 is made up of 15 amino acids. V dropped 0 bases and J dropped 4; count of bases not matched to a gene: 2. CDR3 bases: TGTGCCAGCAGCTTGGCCGGGACAGGGGGCTATGGCTACACCTTC. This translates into CASSLAGTGGYGYTF.

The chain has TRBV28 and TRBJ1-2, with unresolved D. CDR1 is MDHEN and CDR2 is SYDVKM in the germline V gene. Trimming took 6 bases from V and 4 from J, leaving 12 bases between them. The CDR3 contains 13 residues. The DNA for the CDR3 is TGTGCCAGCAGCCCAAAGCAACTCTATGGCTACACCTTC. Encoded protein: CASSPKQLYGYTF.

The CDR3 region is CASSLDLWAQETQYF. The DNA for the CDR3 is TGTGCCAGCAGCTTAGATTTGTGGGCCCAGGAGACCCAGTACTTC. This chain joins TRBV11-2 and TRBJ2-5; the D is unclear. The germline CDR1 and CDR2 sequences are SGHAT and FQNNGV. This CDR3 contains 15 residues. V was clipped by 0 bases and J by 5 bases, with 13 bases between them.

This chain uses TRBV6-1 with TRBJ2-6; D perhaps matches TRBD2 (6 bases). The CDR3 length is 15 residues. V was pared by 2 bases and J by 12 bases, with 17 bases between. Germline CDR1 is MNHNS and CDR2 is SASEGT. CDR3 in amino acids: CASSELGLLAVVLTF. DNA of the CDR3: TGTGCCAGCAGTGAACTAGGATTATTAGCGGTCGTCCTGACTTTC.

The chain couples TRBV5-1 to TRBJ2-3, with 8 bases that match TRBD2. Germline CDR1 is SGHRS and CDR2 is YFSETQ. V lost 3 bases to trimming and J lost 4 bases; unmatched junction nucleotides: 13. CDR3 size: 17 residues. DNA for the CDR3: TGCGCCAGCAGCTCCTATGGTGGTTACGGGGGGGCAGATACGCAGTATTTT. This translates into CASSSYGGYGGADTQYF.

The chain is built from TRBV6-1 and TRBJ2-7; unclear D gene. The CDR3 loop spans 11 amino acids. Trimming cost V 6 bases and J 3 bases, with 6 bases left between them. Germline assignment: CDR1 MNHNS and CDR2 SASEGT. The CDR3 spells CASRAIYEQYF. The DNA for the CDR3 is TGTGCCAGCAGAGCCATCTACGAGCAGTACTTC.

CDR3 DNA: TGCGCCAGCAGCCAAGATAGTCAGGGTGTCGTACGTGGCTACACCTTC. The encoded protein is CASSQDSQGVVRGYTF. V is TRBV4-1 and J is TRBJ1-2; tentatively, D is TRBD1 (5 bases). The CDR3 runs 16 residues. V shed 0 bases and J shed 7 bases, with 18 bases lying between them. CDR1 is MGHRA, CDR2 YSYEKL, per germline.

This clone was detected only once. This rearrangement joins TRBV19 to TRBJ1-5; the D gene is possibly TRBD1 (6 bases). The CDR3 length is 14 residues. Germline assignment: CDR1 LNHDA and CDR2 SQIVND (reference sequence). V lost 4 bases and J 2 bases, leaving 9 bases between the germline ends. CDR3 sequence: CASSRYRGNQPQHF. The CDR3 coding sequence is TGTGCCAGTAGTAGGTACAGGGGCAATCAGCCCCAGCATTTT.

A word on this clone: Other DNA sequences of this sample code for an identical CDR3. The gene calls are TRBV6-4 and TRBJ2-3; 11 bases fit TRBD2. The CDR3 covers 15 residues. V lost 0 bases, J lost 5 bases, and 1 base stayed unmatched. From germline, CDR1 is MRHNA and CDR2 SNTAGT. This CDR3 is CASSDSTSGGDTQYF. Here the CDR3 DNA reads TGTGCCAGCAGTGACTCTACTAGCGGGGGAGATACGCAGTATTTT.

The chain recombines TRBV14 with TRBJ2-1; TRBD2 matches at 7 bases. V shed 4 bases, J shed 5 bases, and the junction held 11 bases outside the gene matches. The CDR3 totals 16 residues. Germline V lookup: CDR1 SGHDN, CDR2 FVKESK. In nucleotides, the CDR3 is TGTGCCAGCAGCCGCTATGGGACTCGGGGGGACAATGAGCAGTTCTTC. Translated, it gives CASSRYGTRGDNEQFF. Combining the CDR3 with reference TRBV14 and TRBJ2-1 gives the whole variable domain EAGVTQFPSHSVIEKGQTVTLRCDPISGHDNLYWYRRVMGKEIKFLLHFVKESKQDESGMPNNRFLAERTGGTYSTLKVQPAELEDSGVYFCASSRYGTRGDNEQFFGPGTRLTVL.

The CDR3 spells CASSIRTQGPQHF. CDR3 coding DNA: TGTGCCAGTAGTATAAGGACGCAGGGCCCCCAGCATTTT. J is TRBJ1-5 and V is TRBV19; a weak D match, TRBD1 (5 bases). There are 13 residues in the CDR3. Trimming removed 2 bases at V and 10 bases at J, with 12 bases between. Germline V gene data show CDR1 as LNHDA and CDR2 as SQIVND (reference sequence).

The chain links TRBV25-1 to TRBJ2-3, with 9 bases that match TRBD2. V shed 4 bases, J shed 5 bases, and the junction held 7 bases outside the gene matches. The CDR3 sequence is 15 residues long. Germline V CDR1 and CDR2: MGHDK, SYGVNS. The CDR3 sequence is CASSVGGGALDTQYF. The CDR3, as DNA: TGTGCCAGCAGTGTAGGCGGGGGGGCCTTAGATACGCAGTATTTT.

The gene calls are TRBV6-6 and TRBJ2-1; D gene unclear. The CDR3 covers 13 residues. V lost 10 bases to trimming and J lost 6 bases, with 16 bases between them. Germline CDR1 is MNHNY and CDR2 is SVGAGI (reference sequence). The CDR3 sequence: CATEYPHTNEQFF. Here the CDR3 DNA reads TGTGCCACCGAATATCCCCACACCAATGAGCAGTTCTTC.

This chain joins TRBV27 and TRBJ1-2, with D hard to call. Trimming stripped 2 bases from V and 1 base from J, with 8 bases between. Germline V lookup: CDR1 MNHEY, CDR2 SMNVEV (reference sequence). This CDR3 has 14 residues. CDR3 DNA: TGTGCCAGCAGTTTAGGCAGATTTAACTATGGCTACACCTTC. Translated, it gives CASSLGRFNYGYTF.

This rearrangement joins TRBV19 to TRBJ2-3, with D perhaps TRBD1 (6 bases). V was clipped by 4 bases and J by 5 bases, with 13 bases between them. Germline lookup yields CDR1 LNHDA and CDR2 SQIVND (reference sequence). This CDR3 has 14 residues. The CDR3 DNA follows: TGTGCCAGTAGTAAGACCGGGACATTAGATACGCAGTATTTT. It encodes CASSKTGTLDTQYF. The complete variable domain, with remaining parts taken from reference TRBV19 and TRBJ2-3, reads DGGITQSPKYLFRKEGQNVTLSCEQNLNHDAMYWYRQDPGQGLRLIYYSQIVNDFQKGDIAEGYSVSREKKESFPLTVTSAQKNPTAFYLCASSKTGTLDTQYFGPGTRLTVL.